The entry that follows covers one T cell receptor (beta chain) sequence. This table comes from immunoSEQ multiplex PCR, and its TCRdb copy is limited to in-frame clones, with some not included. The sample includes under 150,000 clones, around 86% of them seen just once. Germline values: CDR1 SGDLS, CDR2 YYNGEE. The CDR3 is made up of 15 amino acids. V gave up 0 bases and J gave up 9 bases; unmatched junction bases: 5. This entry is derived from a study of control samples from healthy donors and cancer patients. The material sequenced was blood. The chain is built from TRBV9 and TRBJ1-6, with 8 positions matching TRBD1. The receptor was derived from a man in his forties in good health. The DNA for the CDR3 is TGTGCCAGCAGCGTAGAGGGGACAGGATTTTCACCCCTCCACTTT. It codes for CASSVEGTGFSPLHF.